What follows are 9 T cell receptor beta chains derived from one specimen sequenced in a study of blood T cell repertoires in COVID-19. Clones were sequenced by immunoSEQ multiplex PCR, and TCRdb holds only the in-frame ones, with some missing. Of around 440,000 clones listed, about 87% were seen once; the top ten hold around 12%. The material sequenced was peripheral blood. The receptors here all came from a woman between 45 and 65 years old with COVID-19, enrolled during active disease.

The chain links TRBV5-4 to TRBJ2-1, with a tentative D call TRBD1 (6 bases). This CDR3 is built from 13 residues. Germline CDR1 SGHNT, CDR2 YYREEE (reference sequence). The germline V and J ends were trimmed by 10 bases and 7 bases, with 18 bases remaining between them. CDR3 protein: CARSRGGTNEQFF. For the CDR3, the DNA is TGTGCCCGGTCCCGAGGGGGTACGAATGAGCAGTTCTTC.

The chain links TRBV6-5 to TRBJ1-2; D not resolved. The CDR3 is made up of 13 amino acids. Germline V lookup: CDR1 MNHEY, CDR2 SVGAGI. V lost 6 bases, J lost 8 bases, and 16 bases lay in between. CDR3: CASSRSVERGYTF. Here the CDR3 DNA reads TGTGCCAGCAGCCGGTCGGTAGAGCGCGGCTACACCTTC.

This clone was seen more than once but under ten times. The V gene is TRBV11-2, the J gene TRBJ1-1; TRBD1 aligns across 7 bases. The CDR3 extends over 14 amino acids. V gave up 3 bases and J gave up 0 bases; unmatched junction bases: 1. The germline V gene encodes CDR1 SGHAT and CDR2 FQNNGV. As DNA, the CDR3 is TGTGCCAGCAGCTTGACAGGGTTGAACACTGAAGCTTTCTTT. Encoded protein: CASSLTGLNTEAFF.

The J gene is TRBJ2-5, the V gene TRBV2, with 9 bases lining up with TRBD1. Germline CDR1 and CDR2: SNHLY and FYNNEI. V shed 6 bases, J shed 2 bases, and the junction held 4 bases outside the gene matches. This CDR3 is 14 amino acids long. The CDR3 is CASRYRGQQETQYF. The CDR3 DNA follows: TGTGCCAGCAGGTACAGGGGGCAACAAGAGACCCAGTACTTC.

V is TRBV5-4 and J is TRBJ1-1, with TRBD1 as a possible D gene (5 bases). Germline V lookup: CDR1 SGHNT, CDR2 YYREEE (reference sequence). Trimming took 3 bases from V and 5 from J, leaving 11 bases between them. The CDR3 extends over 13 amino acids. This CDR3 reads CASSYTRATEAFF. CDR3 DNA sequence: TGTGCCAGCAGCTACACCAGGGCAACTGAAGCTTTCTTT. The full variable domain, rest sourced from reference TRBV5-4 and TRBJ1-1, is ETGVTQSPTHLIKTRGQQVTLRCSSQSGHNTVSWYQQALGQGPQFIFQYYREEENGRGNFPPRFSGLQFPNYSSELNVNALELDDSALYLCASSYTRATEAFFGQGTRLTVV.

This chain connects TRBV9 to TRBJ1-2, with 7 nucleotides matching TRBD1. Germline CDR1 and CDR2: SGDLS and YYNGEE. This CDR3 is 15 amino acids long. V lost 3 bases and J lost 4; bases outside the gene matches: 9. The CDR3 DNA reads TGTGCCAGCAGCGGACGACAGGGAAATAGCTATGGCTACACCTTC. Translated: CASSGRQGNSYGYTF.

V and J are TRBV9 and TRBJ1-6; a possible D gene is TRBD1 (6 bases). CDR1 and CDR2 (germline): SGDLS, YYNGEE. The V gene lost 1 base and the J gene lost 7 bases, with 12 bases spanning the gap. This CDR3 comprises 15 residues. The CDR3 is CASSVNPGVNSPLHF. The CDR3 coding sequence is TGTGCCAGCAGCGTAAACCCAGGGGTAAATTCACCCCTCCACTTT.

The chain links TRBV19 to TRBJ1-1; TRBD1 matches at 7 bases. Germline V lookup: CDR1 LNHDA, CDR2 SQIVND (reference sequence). The CDR3 contains 14 residues. V lost 7 bases, J lost 1 base, and 6 bases stayed unmatched. In nucleotides, the CDR3 is TGTGCCAGTAACCCCCCAGGGGGGAACACTGAAGCTTTCTTT. Translation: CASNPPGGNTEAFF.

The chain couples TRBV9 to TRBJ1-2; the D is unclear. This CDR3 has 15 amino acids. Germline V gene lookup returns CDR1 SGDLS and CDR2 YYNGEE. V dropped 0 bases and J dropped 8 bases, with 17 bases sitting between them. For the CDR3, the DNA is TGTGCCAGCAGCGTAGGAGGAGGGCCAGTCTTGGGCTACACCTTC. This sequence encodes CASSVGGGPVLGYTF. The full variable domain, in which reference TRBV9 and TRBJ1-2 provide the parts outside the CDR3, is DSGVTQTPKHLITATGQRVTLRCSPRSGDLSVYWYQQSLDQGLQFLIQYYNGEERAKGNILERFSAQQFPDLHSELNLSSLELGDSALYFCASSVGGGPVLGYTFGSGTRLTVV.